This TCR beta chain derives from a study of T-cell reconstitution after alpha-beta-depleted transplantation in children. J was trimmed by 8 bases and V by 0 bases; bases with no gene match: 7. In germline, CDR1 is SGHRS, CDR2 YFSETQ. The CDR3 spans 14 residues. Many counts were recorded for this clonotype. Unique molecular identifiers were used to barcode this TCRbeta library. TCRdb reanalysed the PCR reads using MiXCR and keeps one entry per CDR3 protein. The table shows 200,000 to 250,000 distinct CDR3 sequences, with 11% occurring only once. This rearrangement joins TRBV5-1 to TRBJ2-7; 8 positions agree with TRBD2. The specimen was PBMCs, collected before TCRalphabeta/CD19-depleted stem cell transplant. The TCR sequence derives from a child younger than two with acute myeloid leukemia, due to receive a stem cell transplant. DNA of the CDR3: TGCGCCAGCAGCTTGGTCGTCACTAGCGGCAAGCAGTACTTC. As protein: CASSLVVTSGKQYF.